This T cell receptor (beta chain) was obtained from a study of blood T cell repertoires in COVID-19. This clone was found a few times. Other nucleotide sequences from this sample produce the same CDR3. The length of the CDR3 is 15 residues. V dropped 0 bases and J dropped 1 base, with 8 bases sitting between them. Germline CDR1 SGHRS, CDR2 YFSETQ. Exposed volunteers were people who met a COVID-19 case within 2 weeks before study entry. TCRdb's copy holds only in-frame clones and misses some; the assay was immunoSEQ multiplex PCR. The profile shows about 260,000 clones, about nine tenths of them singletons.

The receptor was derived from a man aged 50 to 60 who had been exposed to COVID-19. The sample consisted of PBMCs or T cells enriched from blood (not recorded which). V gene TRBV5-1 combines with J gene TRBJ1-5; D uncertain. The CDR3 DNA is TGCGCCAGCAGCTTGGACGGGGTGAGCAATCAGCCCCAGCATTTT. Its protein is CASSLDGVSNQPQHF.